This T cell receptor beta chain emerged from a study of PD-1 blockade in classical Hodgkin lymphoma. Study-wide results and limits: Researchers reported that CD4+ TCR diversity, though not CD8+, rose significantly by C4D1.

Clones were sequenced by immunoSEQ multiplex PCR, and TCRdb holds only the in-frame ones, with some missing. The table has some 84,000 clones, about nine tenths seen once. Every patient experienced relapse after autologous stem cell transplantation, and brentuximab vedotin exposure varied. As for this clone: Its antigen is still unknown.

V was pared by 8 bases and J by 8 bases, with 21 bases between. CDR3 length: 15 residues. Germline-derived CDR1 and CDR2 are MNHEY and SVGAGI. V is TRBV6-5 and J is TRBJ1-4; no definite D call. This clonotype was sampled from a human donor with classical Hodgkin lymphoma. Sequenced here: peripheral blood mononuclear cells (PBMCs), sampled at baseline. CDR3 coding DNA: TGTGCCAGCTCCTTAGGGCCTTACTGGGAAGAAAAACTGTTTTTT. This codes for CASSLGPYWEEKLFF.